The entry below gives a single T cell receptor (beta chain) sequence along with its context. CDR3 length equals 17 residues. In germline, CDR1 is SGHTS, CDR2 YDEGEE. Germline trimming cut 0 bases from V and 8 bases from J; bases unmatched to any gene: 11. The sample belongs to a study of blood T cell repertoires in COVID-19. At the level of the study: Some COVID-19 samples were acute and others convalescent; all came from the United States, Italy and Spain. T cells, B-cell-depleted T cells, or PBMCs supplied cDNA or gDNA.

The method was immunoSEQ multiplex PCR; TCRdb's version includes in-frame clones alone and lacks a portion of them. The data hold some 290,000 clones, with about nine tenths observed a single time. Sequencing used peripheral blood. The rearrangement links TRBV5-8 to TRBJ1-1; 12 nucleotides match TRBD1. The sequence was collected from a woman in her 30s with COVID-19, enrolled during active disease. The CDR3 region has the DNA TGTGCCAGCAGCTTGGGGGACAGGGGGCGGAGGCACAGAGAAGCTTTCTTT. Amino acids: CASSLGDRGRRHREAFF.